This entry describes one TCR beta chain. Its antigen is not known. Each sample had at least 7 million PBMCs isolated. The data were taken from a study of blood T cells in healthy people across ages. Study outcomes and limitations: Long-lived and aged donors differed, with more naive CD4+ cells and higher diversity in the long-lived.

PCR was performed a second time for about 7 to 11 cycles using a sample-barcoded 5' primer and a J-beta primer mix. TCRdb re-called the 5' RACE reads through MiXCR, storing one row per CDR3 protein. The sample contains 550,000 to 750,000 distinct CDR3 sequences, 21% of which appear only once. The source material was blood. The origin of this receptor is a man between 65 and 85 years old in good health.

The CDR3 coding sequence is TGTGCCAGCAGAGCAAGACAGGGGAGTGAGCAGTTCTTC. Translation gives CASRARQGSEQFF. The genes are TRBV6-1 and TRBJ2-5; 8 bases are a match to TRBD1. The better agreement between TRBJ2-1 and the DNA end casts doubt on the J call. The V gene's germline CDR1 is MNHNS and CDR2 SASEGT. The CDR3 extends over 13 amino acids.